These 12 T cell receptor beta chains were sequenced from one sample in a study of cytomegalovirus exposure and HLA in healthy donors. The study ran its PCR with 60 Vbeta and 13 Jbeta primers. Sequencing was performed with immunoSEQ multiplex PCR; in TCRdb, only in-frame clones are kept and a portion is missing. Among 100,000 to 150,000 clones listed, roughly 8.8% were seen once. Sequencing was done on a sample of PBMCs. The receptor set was obtained from a woman in her forties in good health and CMV-seropositive.

The table lists this clone with a few counts. The chain is built from TRBV5-6 and TRBJ2-3, with D unclear. This CDR3 region has 13 residues. The germline V and J ends were trimmed by 1 base and 2 bases, with 5 bases remaining between them. Germline loops: CDR1 SGHDT, CDR2 YYEEEE. The CDR3: CASSLQVTDTQYF. The CDR3 DNA is TGTGCCAGCAGCTTGCAGGTCACAGATACGCAGTATTTT.

The chain combines TRBV6-4 with TRBJ2-2, with 7 bases fitting TRBD1. Germline CDR1 and CDR2: MRHNA and SNTAGT. V shed 4 bases and J 3 bases; nucleotides not matched to a gene: 5. This CDR3 comprises 15 residues. As DNA, the CDR3 is TGTGCCAGCAGTGTAGGGGGCGCGGACACCGGGGAGCTGTTTTTT. Protein sequence: CASSVGGADTGELFF.

In DNA, the CDR3 is TGTGCCAGCAGTTCTAATATAGGAAACACCATATATTTT. Encoded protein: CASSSNIGNTIYF. The chain joins TRBV7-3 to TRBJ1-3; no reliable D call. Germline CDR1 is SGHTA and CDR2 is FQGTGA. The CDR3 loop spans 13 amino acids. V was cut by 6 bases and J by 4 bases, with 10 bases left in between.

The gene calls are TRBV7-2 and TRBJ2-1; TRBD2 aligns across 12 bases. Germline V gene sequence: CDR1 SGHTA, CDR2 FQGNSA. The CDR3 length is 15 residues. V gave up 4 bases and J gave up 8 bases; unmatched junction bases: 6. The CDR3 reads CASSSLAGGRDEQFF. The CDR3 DNA follows: TGTGCCAGCAGCTCGCTAGCGGGGGGGAGGGATGAGCAGTTCTTC.

The rearrangement joins TRBV10-3 to TRBJ2-7, with D perhaps matching TRBD1 (6 bases). Trimming left V 3 bases short and J 0 bases short, with 12 bases between. This CDR3 spans 15 amino acids. Germline loops: CDR1 ENHRY, CDR2 SYGVKD. In DNA, the CDR3 is TGTGCCATCAGTGACCTGGGCAGGGGCTCCTACGAGCAGTACTTC. This encodes CAISDLGRGSYEQYF.

This clone has more than one count but fewer than ten. The CDR3 sequence is CASRMRSVEGEQFF. CDR3 nucleotides: TGTGCCAGCAGGATGCGATCAGTGGAGGGTGAGCAGTTCTTC. The chain employs TRBV7-8 and TRBJ2-1, with D possibly being TRBD2 (6 bases). Germline CDR1 reads SGHVS; CDR2 reads FQNEAQ. V lost 6 bases and J lost 9, with 18 bases in between. This CDR3 has 14 amino acids.

The V and J genes are TRBV2 and TRBJ2-5; 13 nucleotides line up with TRBD2. J was trimmed by 5 bases and V by 5 bases; bases with no gene match: 11. Germline CDR1 is SNHLY and CDR2 is FYNNEI. The CDR3 has 17 residues. The CDR3 coding sequence is TGTGCCAGCAGTTTAGGACTAGCGGGGGTAGCCCGGGAGACCCAGTACTTC. It codes for CASSLGLAGVARETQYF.

This sequence joins TRBV6-1 and TRBJ2-3; D is unresolved. CDR3 size: 13 residues. Germline-derived CDR1 and CDR2 are MNHNS and SASEGT. Trimming took 5 bases from V and 3 from J, leaving 9 bases between them. CDR3 in amino acids: CASSPEATDTQYF. The CDR3 region has the DNA TGTGCCAGCAGTCCAGAGGCGACAGATACGCAGTATTTT.

This rearrangement joins TRBV6-1 to TRBJ2-7; D is possibly TRBD1 (6 bases). The ends were cut back, 1 base at V and 0 bases at J, with 10 bases in the middle. The germline CDR1 and CDR2 sequences are MNHNS and SASEGT. This CDR3 has 15 amino acids. This CDR3 reads CASSEEGHPSYEQYF. In DNA form, the CDR3 reads TGTGCCAGCAGTGAAGAGGGACACCCCTCCTACGAGCAGTACTTC.

A few counts support this clone. The gene calls are TRBV27 and TRBJ1-2; TRBD1 is a possible D gene (6 bases). This CDR3 is 14 amino acids long. Germline CDR1 is MNHEY and CDR2 is SMNVEV (reference sequence). Trimming cost V 5 bases and J 7 bases, with 17 bases left between them. This CDR3 reads CASSLQGPRGGYTF. The CDR3 nucleotides read TGTGCCAGCAGTCTACAGGGACCTAGGGGTGGCTACACCTTC.

In its sample, this clone was seen a few times. This chain links TRBV5-1 with TRBJ2-5; no reliable D call. Per the germline V gene, CDR1 is SGHRS and CDR2 is YFSETQ. This CDR3 is built from 15 residues. V lost 0 bases and J 5 bases, leaving 14 bases between the germline ends. The CDR3 protein is CASSLVAAGEETQYF. Written as DNA, the CDR3 is TGCGCCAGCAGCTTGGTGGCAGCCGGAGAGGAGACCCAGTACTTC.

This clone has a handful of counts. V is TRBV5-1 and J is TRBJ2-3, with 7 bases lining up with TRBD1. Germline V gives CDR1 SGHRS, CDR2 YFSETQ. J was trimmed by 2 bases and V by 2 bases; bases with no gene match: 2. CDR3 length: 14 residues. The CDR3 reads CASSFGQDTDTQYF. CDR3 nucleotide sequence: TGCGCCAGCAGCTTCGGACAGGACACAGATACGCAGTATTTT.